This is a list of T cell receptor beta chains from one sample in a study of T-cell reconstitution after alpha-beta-depleted transplantation in children. TCRdb re-analysed the PCR reads in MiXCR, keeping a single row per CDR3 protein. The sample yields under 850,000 distinct CDR3 sequences, 10% to 15% seen once. The specimen was PBMCs, collected before TCRalphabeta/CD19-depleted stem cell transplant. The origin of the receptors is a girl aged 2-9 years with congenital amegakaryocytic thrombocytopenia, due to receive a stem cell transplant. CDR3s include the opening cysteine and the closing phenylalanine or tryptophan. D genes are given only for firm matches. The listing skips clone size in some rows; elsewhere it reads once, few, many or a size class.

>TRBJ2-1|many|TRBV7-9|.
TGTGCCAGCCTAAGAGCTAGCGTTCTCAATGAGCAGTTCTTC
CASLRASVLNEQFF
>TRBJ2-3|.|TRBV3-1|.
TGTGCCAGCAGCCACAAAGATTATTGGCGATTAGGCGGAGATGACGGAGATACGCAGTATTTT
CASSHKDYWRLGGDDGDTQYF
>TRBJ2-6|few|TRBV6-5|.
TGTGCCAGCAGTTACTCGATCTCTGGGGCCAACGTCCTGACTTTC
CASSYSISGANVLTF
>TRBJ2-7|many|TRBV20-1|TRBD1
TGCAGTGCTCTGGACAGGGTCATACCCGAGCAGTACTTC
CSALDRVIPEQYF
>TRBJ2-5|few|TRBV10-3|.
TGTGCCATCAGTGCCCGGGACCTGGCAGAGACCCAGTACTTC
CAISARDLAETQYF
>TRBJ2-7|many|TRBV15|.
TGTGCCACCAGCAGACAACAGAAGTCCTACGAGCAGTACTTC
CATSRQQKSYEQYF
>TRBJ2-7|many|TRBV15|.
TGTGCCACCAGCAGAGATACCCCCGCCAGGCTTGATTGGTCCTACGAGCAGTACTTC
CATSRDTPARLDWSYEQYF
>TRBJ1-2|few|TRBV5-1|.
TGCGCCAGCAGCTTGGATCAGGCTAACTATGGCTACACCTTC
CASSLDQANYGYTF
>TRBJ2-7|.|TRBV30|.
TGTGCCTGGAGTGGAGTTAGCCGGATACAAGACTTC
CAWSGVSRIQDF
>TRBJ1-4|many|TRBV6-1|TRBD1
TGTGCCAGCATGGAAGGACAGGGGGCCAGGGAACTGTTTTTT
CASMEGQGARELFF
>TRBJ2-4|.|TRBV5-8|TRBD1
TGTGCCAGCAGCGACAGGGGACCAGCCAAAAACATTCAGTACTTC
CASSDRGPAKNIQYF